This passage covers 25 T cell receptor beta chains from one sample sequenced in a study of blood T cell repertoires in COVID-19. TCRdb keeps only in-frame clones here, not all; method: immunoSEQ multiplex PCR. The repertoire holds more than 90,000 clones, with roughly 80% as singletons. The sample taken for sequencing was peripheral blood. These receptors were obtained from a man in his fifties with acute or convalescent COVID-19.

J is TRBJ2-1 and V is TRBV5-1; 11 bases line up with TRBD2. J was trimmed by 0 bases and V by 2 bases; bases with no gene match: 16. The CDR3 sequence is 21 residues long. Germline CDR1 reads SGHRS; CDR2 reads YFSETQ. The chain's CDR3 is CASSFSSGTSGVRSSYNEQFF. The CDR3, as DNA: TGCGCCAGCAGCTTTTCTTCCGGGACTAGCGGTGTAAGAAGCTCCTACAATGAGCAGTTCTTC.

V gene TRBV3-1 (or the pseudogene TRBV3-2) combines with J gene TRBJ2-5; 8 bases map to TRBD2. The germline V gene has CDR1 LGHDT and CDR2 YNNKEL (reference sequence). The CDR3 covers 12 residues. V shed 4 bases and J 9 bases; nucleotides not matched to a gene: 4. CDR3: CASSPSRGAQYF. CDR3 DNA: TGTGCCAGCAGCCCGTCGCGGGGGGCCCAGTACTTC.

The chain employs TRBV5-6 and TRBJ1-6; perhaps TRBD1 as D (6 bases). The V gene's germline CDR1 is SGHDT and CDR2 YYEEEE. Trimming pared 0 bases from V and 9 bases from J, leaving 13 bases between. The CDR3 has 15 residues. This CDR3 reads CASSLGAGDGSPLHF. The DNA for the CDR3 is TGTGCCAGCAGCTTGGGTGCAGGGGATGGTTCACCCCTCCACTTT.

V is TRBV29-1 and J is TRBJ1-2, with D tentatively TRBD1 (6 bases). Germline CDR1 SQVTM, CDR2 ANQGSEA. This CDR3 has 11 residues. V lost 6 bases to trimming and J lost 3 bases, with 8 bases between them. The CDR3 DNA sequence: TGCAGCGTGGGACAAGACTATGGCTACACCTTC. Translation: CSVGQDYGYTF.

The chain carries TRBV5-5 and TRBJ2-7; 10 positions agree with TRBD1. The V gene's germline CDR1 is SGHKS and CDR2 YYEKEE (reference sequence). The CDR3 sequence is 15 residues long. The J segment lost 3 bases and the V segment lost 3 bases, leaving 6 bases of the junction unmatched. The CDR3 nucleotides are TGTGCCAGCAGCTCCCGGACAGGGGGTGACTACGAGCAGTACTTC. It specifies CASSSRTGGDYEQYF. The whole variable domain, filled in from reference TRBV5-5 and TRBJ2-7, reads DAGVTQSPTHLIKTRGQQVTLRCSPISGHKSVSWYQQVLGQGPQFIFQYYEKEERGRGNFPDRFSARQFPNYSSELNVNALLLGDSALYLCASSSRTGGDYEQYFGPGTRLTVT.

This clone was seen more than once but under ten times. The rearrangement links TRBV28 to TRBJ1-1; D not resolved. CDR3 length equals 12 residues. The germline CDR1 and CDR2 sequences are MDHEN and SYDVKM. Between the trimmed V and J ends, which lost 8 bases and 11 bases, there was a span of 18 bases. This CDR3 is CASRTPGFLAFF. The CDR3 DNA is TGTGCCAGCCGAACCCCCGGGTTCCTCGCTTTCTTT. Using reference TRBV28 and TRBJ1-1 for the parts outside the CDR3, the full variable domain is DVKVTQSSRYLVKRTGEKVFLECVQDMDHENMFWYRQDPGLGLRLIYFSYDVKMKEKGDIPEGYSVSREKKERFSLILESASTNQTSMYLCASRTPGFLAFFGQGTRLTVV.

The V call is TRBV19, the J call TRBJ2-5, with D possibly being TRBD1 (6 bases). Per germline, CDR1 LNHDA and CDR2 SQIVND (reference sequence). The CDR3 extends over 16 amino acids. Trimming removed 6 bases from V and 5 bases from J, with 22 bases in between. The DNA for the CDR3 is TGTGCCAGTAGGATCACTGCAACAGGGTTTCGGGAGACCCAGTACTTC. Translation gives CASRITATGFRETQYF.

The CDR3 DNA reads as TGTGCCAGCAGTGAAGGGAGCGGGTCGGGTGGCGGTGAGCAGTTCTTC. Protein product: CASSEGSGSGGGEQFF. This chain uses TRBV6-4 with TRBJ2-1; D is perhaps TRBD2 (6 bases). V lost 3 bases and J lost 9, with 21 bases in between. CDR1 MRHNA and CDR2 SNTAGT come from the germline V gene. CDR3 length: 16 residues.

This sequence joins TRBV9 and TRBJ1-1, with no clear D. Germline V lookup: CDR1 SGDLS, CDR2 YYNGEE. V gave up 4 bases and J gave up 5 bases, with 12 bases separating them. This CDR3 spans 13 amino acids. CDR3 sequence reads: CASSPRLATEAFF. CDR3 sequence (DNA): TGTGCCAGCAGCCCCCGGTTAGCAACTGAAGCTTTCTTT.

This rearrangement joins TRBV6-4 to TRBJ1-1; 8 positions match TRBD1. Germline V CDR1 and CDR2: MRHNA, SNTAGT. CDR3 length: 11 residues. With V trimmed by 10 bases and J by 9 bases, 7 bases remained unmatched. For the CDR3, the DNA is TGTGCCACCGTTCAGGGGGCAAAAGCTTTCTTT. It yields the protein CATVQGAKAFF.

The CDR3: CASSQAGGYNEQFF. The CDR3, as DNA: TGTGCCAGCAGCCAAGCCGGGGGCTACAATGAGCAGTTCTTC. V gene TRBV14 combines with J gene TRBJ2-1; D possibly corresponds to TRBD2 (6 bases). Looked up from germline, CDR1 is SGHDN and CDR2 is FVKESK. Trimming pared 1 base from V and 3 bases from J, leaving 7 bases between. CDR3 size: 14 residues.

The V gene is TRBV2, the J gene TRBJ1-2; D perhaps matches TRBD1 (5 bases). This CDR3 region has 14 residues. V gave up 7 bases and J gave up 3 bases, with 15 bases separating them. The germline V gene encodes CDR1 SNHLY and CDR2 FYNNEI. This chain's CDR3 is CASKVREADYGYTF. For the CDR3, the DNA is TGTGCCAGCAAGGTCAGGGAGGCCGACTATGGCTACACCTTC. The full variable domain, with the rest looked up from reference TRBV2 and TRBJ1-2, is EPEVTQTPSHQVTQMGQEVILRCVPISNHLYFYWYRQILGQKVEFLVSFYNNEISEKSEIFDDQFSVERPDGSNFTLKIRSTKLEDSAMYFCASKVREADYGYTFGSGTRLTVV.

This sequence joins TRBV4-2 and TRBJ2-7, with 9 bases lining up with TRBD2. With V trimmed by 1 base and J by 4 bases, 5 bases remained unmatched. CDR1 and CDR2 from the germline V gene are LGHNA and YNFKEQ. This CDR3 has 15 residues. DNA for the CDR3: TGTGCCAGCAGCCAAGGGCTAGCGGGGATTTACGAGCAGTACTTC. Translated: CASSQGLAGIYEQYF.

Written as DNA, the CDR3 is TGCGCCAGCGCGCCGACAGGTCACCTAGGGCATCCCTCGAGGGAAAAACTGTTTTTT. This sequence encodes CASAPTGHLGHPSREKLFF. The chain carries TRBV10-2 and TRBJ1-4; a weak D match, TRBD1 (6 bases). The length of the CDR3 is 19 residues. Germline values: CDR1 WSHSY, CDR2 SAAADI. Trimming took 8 bases from V and 8 from J, leaving 33 bases between them.

The chain carries TRBV10-1 and TRBJ1-1; maybe TRBD1 (5 bases). This CDR3 comprises 16 residues. Trimming removed 0 bases from V and 1 base from J, with 12 bases in between. Germline-derived CDR1 and CDR2 are WNHNN and SYGVQD (reference sequence). The CDR3 DNA follows: TGCGCCAGCAGTGAGTCAGCCGGGACTAGGAACACTGAAGCTTTCTTT. It codes for CASSESAGTRNTEAFF.

This chain connects TRBV5-1 to TRBJ2-3, with D possibly matching TRBD1 (5 bases). In germline, CDR1 is SGHRS, CDR2 YFSETQ. This CDR3 is 15 amino acids long. V dropped 0 bases and J dropped 4 bases, with 12 bases sitting between them. Written as DNA, the CDR3 is TGCGCCAGCAGCTTGGGGGGAAGGGGTTCAGATACGCAGTATTTT. Residues: CASSLGGRGSDTQYF. Complete variable domain (other parts from reference TRBV5-1 and TRBJ2-3): KAGVTQTPRYLIKTRGQQVTLSCSPISGHRSVSWYQQTPGQGLQFLFEYFSETQRNKGNFPGRFSGRQFSNSRSEMNVSTLELGDSALYLCASSLGGRGSDTQYFGPGTRLTVL.

The V call is TRBV6-1, the J call TRBJ1-4; D perhaps matches TRBD1 (5 bases). This CDR3 spans 16 amino acids. V was trimmed by 4 bases and J by 0 bases, leaving 12 bases between them. The germline gives CDR1 MNHNS, CDR2 SASEGT. The CDR3 DNA sequence: TGTGCCAGCAGTGCCCGGACAAGTGCAACTAATGAAAAACTGTTTTTT. Translation: CASSARTSATNEKLFF.

The chain carries TRBV7-9 and TRBJ1-5, with 7 nucleotides matching TRBD1. CDR1 is SEHNR, CDR2 FQNEAQ, per germline (reference sequence). The trim removed 0 bases at V and 4 bases at J, leaving 9 bases unmatched. The CDR3 consists of 17 residues. For the CDR3, the DNA is TGTGCCAGCAGCTTAGCGGGGCAGGGGGGAAGAAATCAGCCCCAGCATTTT. It translates to CASSLAGQGGRNQPQHF.

CDR3 nucleotides: TGTGCCAGCAGCCTTAACCGACAGGCAGATACGCAGTATTTT. It codes for CASSLNRQADTQYF. This sequence joins TRBV3-1 (or the pseudogene TRBV3-2) and TRBJ2-3, with D perhaps TRBD1 (6 bases). The germline V gene encodes CDR1 LGHDT and CDR2 YNNKEL (reference sequence). V lost 4 bases and J lost 4, with 12 bases in between. The CDR3 has 14 residues.

The chain joins TRBV15 to TRBJ1-2; possible D gene TRBD1, 5 bases. The germline CDR1 and CDR2 sequences are LNHNV and YYDKDF (reference sequence). This CDR3 has 11 amino acids. V gave up 6 bases and J gave up 6 bases, with 8 bases separating them. CDR3 coding DNA: TGTGCCACCAGAACAGGTGATGGCTACACCTTC. Translating gives CATRTGDGYTF. The variable domain in full, with the rest retrieved from reference TRBV15 and TRBJ1-2, is DAMVIQNPRYQVTQFGKPVTLSCSQTLNHNVMYWYQQKSSQAPKLLFHYYDKDFNNEADTPDNFQSRRPNTSFCFLDIRSPGLGDTAMYLCATRTGDGYTFGSGTRLTVV.

The V gene is TRBV10-3, the J gene TRBJ1-3, with 7 nucleotides matching TRBD1. The CDR3 loop spans 16 amino acids. In germline, CDR1 is ENHRY, CDR2 SYGVKD. V lost 5 bases to trimming and J lost 0 bases; unmatched junction nucleotides: 7. CDR3 DNA sequence: TGTGCCATCAGTTTCTCCCGGGACAGCTCTGGAAACACCATATATTTT. It translates to CAISFSRDSSGNTIYF.

This chain connects TRBV29-1 to TRBJ1-1; TRBD1 aligns across 9 bases. The ends lost 2 bases at V and 1 base at J; junction bases unmatched: 5. The CDR3 contains 15 residues. Looked up from germline, CDR1 is SQVTM and CDR2 is ANQGSEA. The CDR3 spells CSVESWDRENTEAFF. The CDR3 DNA sequence: TGCAGCGTTGAATCTTGGGACAGGGAGAACACTGAAGCTTTCTTT.

DNA of the CDR3: TGTGCCACCAGTATTCCGGGACAGGCCACACCAGGAACGTCGAACACTGAAGCTTTCTTT. This encodes CATSIPGQATPGTSNTEAFF. The chain carries TRBV24-1 and TRBJ1-1, with 8 positions matching TRBD1. This CDR3 spans 20 amino acids. With V trimmed by 6 bases and J by 1 base, 21 bases remained unmatched. Germline V gives CDR1 KGHDR, CDR2 SFDVKD.

The chain is built from TRBV6-5 and TRBJ2-7; TRBD1 matches 7 bases. The CDR3 covers 16 residues. The germline V gene has CDR1 MNHEY and CDR2 SVGAGI. V shed 0 bases and J 3 bases; nucleotides not matched to a gene: 8. The CDR3 bases are TGTGCCAGCAGTTACTCGGTAGGACAGGTGGGCTACGAGCAGTACTTC. This gives the protein CASSYSVGQVGYEQYF.

This clone has just a few counts. The J gene is TRBJ1-2, the V gene TRBV19; the D gene is possibly TRBD1 (5 bases). Germline lookup yields CDR1 LNHDA and CDR2 SQIVND (reference sequence). The CDR3 contains 12 residues. V shed 8 bases and J shed 3 bases, with 10 bases lying between them. The CDR3 DNA sequence: TGTGCCAGTTCTAGGACATACTATGGCTACACCTTC. As protein: CASSRTYYGYTF.